The 3 T cell receptor beta chains listed next were all sequenced from one sample in a study of cytomegalovirus exposure and HLA in healthy donors. Primers included in the PCR were 60 Vbeta and 13 Jbeta primers. The assay was immunoSEQ multiplex PCR, and TCRdb's table has in-frame clones only and misses some. In the table there are roughly 100,000 clones, 83% of which are singletons. Sequencing was carried out using PBMCs. All receptors come from a man between 18 and 29 years old in good health and CMV-seronegative.

This CDR3 is CASSTGTGNYGYTF. In DNA, the CDR3 is TGTGCCAGCAGCACGGGGACAGGGAACTATGGCTACACCTTC. The gene calls are TRBV11-2 and TRBJ1-2; 9 bases map to TRBD1. Germline assignment: CDR1 SGHAT and CDR2 FQNNGV. The CDR3 is 14 residues long. V lost 5 bases, J lost 2 bases, and 3 bases stayed unmatched.

This sequence joins TRBV4-2 and TRBJ2-2; maybe TRBD2 (5 bases). V lost 0 bases to trimming and J lost 4 bases, with 15 bases between them. The germline gives CDR1 LGHNA, CDR2 YNFKEQ. This CDR3 spans 17 amino acids. The CDR3 loop reads CASSQDLRAEITGELFF. The DNA of the CDR3 is TGTGCCAGCAGCCAAGATCTGAGAGCGGAGATCACCGGGGAGCTGTTTTTT.

CDR3 loop: CASSSGTGGITEAFF. CDR3 nucleotide sequence: TGTGCCAGCAGTTCCGGGACAGGGGGGATCACTGAAGCTTTCTTT. This sequence joins TRBV6-5 and TRBJ1-1; 11 positions match TRBD1. Per the germline V gene, CDR1 is MNHEY and CDR2 is SVGAGI. There are 15 residues in the CDR3. J was trimmed by 4 bases and V by 4 bases; bases with no gene match: 5.